The 6 T cell receptor beta chains below all came from one sample that was sequenced in a study of identifying expanded T cells in peripheral blood. TCRdb keeps only in-frame clones here, not all; method: immunoSEQ multiplex PCR. Among 70,000 to 95,000 clones listed, 88% were seen once. The sequencing sample was made of blood. These receptors were taken from a person between 18 and 75 years old in good health.

The gene calls are TRBV19 and TRBJ2-7; D might be TRBD1 (5 bases). In germline, CDR1 is LNHDA, CDR2 SQIVND (reference sequence). V lost 3 bases and J lost 0, with 9 bases in between. The CDR3 consists of 14 residues. CDR3 sequence: CASSIGRDSYEQYF. Here the CDR3 DNA reads TGTGCCAGTAGTATCGGCAGGGACTCCTACGAGCAGTACTTC.

The gene calls are TRBV9 and TRBJ1-4; D is undetermined. CDR3 length: 14 amino acids. CDR1 and CDR2 (germline): SGDLS, YYNGEE. Trimming stripped 0 bases from V and 3 bases from J, with 6 bases between. The CDR3 DNA sequence: TGTGCCAGCAGCGTAGACGGGGCTAATGAAAAACTGTTTTTT. Protein: CASSVDGANEKLFF.

Of note for this clone: The same CDR3 can be traced to other DNA sequences in this sample. The chain uses TRBV4-1 and TRBJ2-7; tentative D call: TRBD2 (5 bases). This CDR3 is 12 amino acids long. The V and J ends lost 3 bases and 4 bases respectively, with 7 bases between them. Germline lookup yields CDR1 MGHRA and CDR2 YSYEKL. The CDR3 protein is CASSQDSYEQYF. CDR3 coding DNA: TGCGCCAGCAGCCAGGACTCTTACGAGCAGTACTTC.

The chain is built from TRBV27 and TRBJ2-7; either TRBD1 or TRBD2 may supply D (6 bases each). CDR1 is MNHEY and CDR2 is SMNVEV in the germline V gene (reference sequence). Trimming pared 6 bases from V and 4 bases from J, leaving 19 bases between. The CDR3 is made up of 15 amino acids. The CDR3 region has the DNA TGTGCCAGCAGCCTACAGCGCAAGGGGGGATACGAGCAGTACTTC. Translated, it gives CASSLQRKGGYEQYF.

This chain uses TRBV5-4 with TRBJ1-2; TRBD1 matches at 9 bases. The CDR3 has 13 residues. The germline gives CDR1 SGHNT, CDR2 YYREEE (reference sequence). V dropped 4 bases and J dropped 5; count of bases not matched to a gene: 3. The CDR3 here is CASSPTGGYGYTF. The CDR3 DNA is TGTGCCAGCAGCCCGACAGGGGGGTATGGCTACACCTTC. Variable domain in full (rest from reference TRBV5-4 and TRBJ1-2): ETGVTQSPTHLIKTRGQQVTLRCSSQSGHNTVSWYQQALGQGPQFIFQYYREEENGRGNFPPRFSGLQFPNYSSELNVNALELDDSALYLCASSPTGGYGYTFGSGTRLTVV.

V and J are TRBV9 and TRBJ1-4; D unresolved. Germline CDR1 is SGDLS and CDR2 is YYNGEE. CDR3 size: 14 residues. Deletions cut 0 bases from V and 2 bases from J, with 5 bases between. The CDR3 protein is CASSVGLTNEKLFF. In DNA, the CDR3 is TGTGCCAGCAGCGTAGGCCTTACTAATGAAAAACTGTTTTTT.